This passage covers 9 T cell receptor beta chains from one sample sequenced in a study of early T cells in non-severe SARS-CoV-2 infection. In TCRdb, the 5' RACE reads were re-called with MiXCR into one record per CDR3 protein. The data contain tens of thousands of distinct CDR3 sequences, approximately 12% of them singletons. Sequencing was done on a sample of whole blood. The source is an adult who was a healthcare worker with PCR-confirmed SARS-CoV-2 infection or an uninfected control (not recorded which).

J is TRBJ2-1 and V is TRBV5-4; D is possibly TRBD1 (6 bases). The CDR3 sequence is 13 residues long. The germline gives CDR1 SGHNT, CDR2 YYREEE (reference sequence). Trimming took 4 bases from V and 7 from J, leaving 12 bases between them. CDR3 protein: CASSPDSKNEQFF. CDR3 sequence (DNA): TGTGCCAGCAGCCCGGACAGCAAAAATGAGCAGTTCTTC. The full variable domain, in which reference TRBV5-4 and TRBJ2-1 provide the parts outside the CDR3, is ETGVTQSPTHLIKTRGQQVTLRCSSQSGHNTVSWYQQALGQGPQFIFQYYREEENGRGNFPPRFSGLQFPNYSSELNVNALELDDSALYLCASSPDSKNEQFFGPGTRLTVL.

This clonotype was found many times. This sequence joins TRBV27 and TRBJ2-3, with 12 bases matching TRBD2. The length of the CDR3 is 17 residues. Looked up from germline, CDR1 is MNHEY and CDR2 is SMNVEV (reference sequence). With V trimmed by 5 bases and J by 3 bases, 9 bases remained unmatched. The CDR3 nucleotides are TGTGCCAGCAGTCCCCTCGGGACTAGCGGGCTGACAGATACGCAGTATTTT. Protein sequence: CASSPLGTSGLTDTQYF.

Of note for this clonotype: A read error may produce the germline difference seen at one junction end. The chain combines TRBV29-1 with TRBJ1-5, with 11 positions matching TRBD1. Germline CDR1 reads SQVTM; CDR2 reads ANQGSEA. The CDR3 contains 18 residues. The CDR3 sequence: CSFDVPGQGVFSNQPQHF. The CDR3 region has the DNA TGCAGCTTTGATGTTCCGGGACAGGGGGTGTTTAGCAATCAGCCCCAGCATTTT.

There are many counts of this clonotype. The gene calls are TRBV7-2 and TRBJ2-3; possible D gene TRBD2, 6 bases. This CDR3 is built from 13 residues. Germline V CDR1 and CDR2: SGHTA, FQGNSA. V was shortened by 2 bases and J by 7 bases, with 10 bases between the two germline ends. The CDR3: CASSLQLANTQYF. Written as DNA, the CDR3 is TGTGCCAGCAGCTTACAGCTAGCGAATACGCAGTATTTT.

DNA for the CDR3: TGTGCCAGCAGCCAGACCGGGAAAGAGCAGTTCTTC. Translation gives CASSQTGKEQFF. The J gene is TRBJ2-1, the V gene TRBV5-4, with TRBD2 as a possible D gene (5 bases). Trimming cost V 4 bases and J 10 bases, with 12 bases left between them. This CDR3 comprises 12 residues. Germline V gene sequence: CDR1 SGHNT, CDR2 YYREEE (reference sequence). Full variable domain (outside the CDR3, taken from reference TRBV5-4 and TRBJ2-1): ETGVTQSPTHLIKTRGQQVTLRCSSQSGHNTVSWYQQALGQGPQFIFQYYREEENGRGNFPPRFSGLQFPNYSSELNVNALELDDSALYLCASSQTGKEQFFGPGTRLTVL.

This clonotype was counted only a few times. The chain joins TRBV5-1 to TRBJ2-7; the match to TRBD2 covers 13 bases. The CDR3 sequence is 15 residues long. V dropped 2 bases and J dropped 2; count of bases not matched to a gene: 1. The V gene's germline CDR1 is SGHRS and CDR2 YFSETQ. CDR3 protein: CASSFTSGGAYEQYF. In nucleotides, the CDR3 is TGCGCCAGCAGCTTTACTAGCGGGGGGGCCTACGAGCAGTACTTC.

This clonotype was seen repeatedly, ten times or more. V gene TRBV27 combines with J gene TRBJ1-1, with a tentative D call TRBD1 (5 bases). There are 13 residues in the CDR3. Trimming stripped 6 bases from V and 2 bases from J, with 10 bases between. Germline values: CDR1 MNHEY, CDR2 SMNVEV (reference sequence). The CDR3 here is CASRAGFNTEAFF. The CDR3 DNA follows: TGTGCCAGCAGGGCAGGGTTTAACACTGAAGCTTTCTTT.

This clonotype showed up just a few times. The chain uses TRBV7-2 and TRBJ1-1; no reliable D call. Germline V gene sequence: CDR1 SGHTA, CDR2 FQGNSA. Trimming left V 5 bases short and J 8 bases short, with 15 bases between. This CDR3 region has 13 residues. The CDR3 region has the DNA TGTGCCAGCAGCCGTAGGAGGGAGTCGGAAGCTTTCTTT. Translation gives CASSRRRESEAFF.

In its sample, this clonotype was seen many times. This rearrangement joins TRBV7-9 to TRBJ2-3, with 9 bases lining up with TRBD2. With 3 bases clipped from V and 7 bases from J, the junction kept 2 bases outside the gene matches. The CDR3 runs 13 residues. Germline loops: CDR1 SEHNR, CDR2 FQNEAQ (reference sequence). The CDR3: CASSFPSGNTQYF. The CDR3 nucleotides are TGTGCCAGCAGCTTCCCTAGCGGGAATACGCAGTATTTT.